Shown below are 8 T cell receptor beta chains from a single sample sequenced in a study of T cell responses to AZD1222 COVID-19 vaccine. Method: immunoSEQ multiplex PCR; TCRdb's copy keeps in-frame clones and lacks some. In the table there are about 37,000 clones, about nine tenths of which are singletons. Sequencing was performed on peripheral blood, taken 28 days after the second AZD1222 dose. The receptors derive from an adult who received the AZD1222 COVID-19 vaccine.

CDR3 nucleotide sequence: TGTGCCTGGAGTCCAGAACACTTAATTCGGACTGAAGCTTTCTTT. This translates into CAWSPEHLIRTEAFF. This chain links TRBV30 with TRBJ1-1; D ambiguous. CDR1 and CDR2 (germline): GTSNPN, SVGIG (reference sequence). The CDR3 totals 15 residues. V was clipped by 2 bases and J by 5 bases, with 18 bases between them.

This chain joins TRBV30 and TRBJ1-2, with D tentatively TRBD1 (5 bases). Per the germline V gene, CDR1 is GTSNPN and CDR2 is SVGIG (reference sequence). Deletions cut 1 base from V and 0 bases from J, with 15 bases between. This CDR3 has 16 amino acids. The CDR3 coding sequence is TGTGCCTGGAGTGGGGCAGGGCATCTTGCTAACTATGGCTACACCTTC. Amino acid sequence: CAWSGAGHLANYGYTF.

The chain carries TRBV13 and TRBJ2-7, with 7 bases fitting TRBD1. The CDR3 loop spans 14 amino acids. CDR1 PRHDT and CDR2 FYEKMQ come from the germline V gene (reference sequence). The V gene end was trimmed by 4 bases and the J gene end by 4 bases; junction bases not matched to a gene: 7. CDR3 loop: CASSSGTEPYEQYF. In nucleotides, the CDR3 is TGTGCCAGCAGCTCCGGGACAGAACCTTACGAGCAGTACTTC.

This chain connects TRBV2 to TRBJ1-1; 9 bases are a match to TRBD1. In germline, CDR1 is SNHLY, CDR2 FYNNEI. V gave up 6 bases and J gave up 0 bases; unmatched junction bases: 5. CDR3 length equals 15 residues. CDR3 amino acids: CASRRTGVVNTEAFF. The CDR3 DNA reads as TGTGCCAGCAGGCGGACAGGGGTCGTGAACACTGAAGCTTTCTTT.

The chain carries TRBV30 and TRBJ1-5; perhaps TRBD1 as D (5 bases). Looked up from germline, CDR1 is GTSNPN and CDR2 is SVGIG (reference sequence). V dropped 5 bases and J dropped 3 bases, with 17 bases sitting between them. This CDR3 has 15 residues. The CDR3 bases are TGTGCCTGGGGTGGGCAGGGTCTCACCAATCAGCCCCAGCATTTT. Its protein product is CAWGGQGLTNQPQHF.

Of note for this clone: Sequence at one end of the junction differs from germline and may be a read error. This chain uses TRBV7-3 with TRBJ2-1; D is uncertain. CDR3 size: 12 residues. Per the germline V gene, CDR1 is SGHTA and CDR2 is FQGTGA. The CDR3 DNA is TGTGCCAGCAGTATGGACGGCCCCCCCAGGCTCTTC. It yields the protein CASSMDGPPRLF.

The chain uses TRBV10-3 and TRBJ2-1; 14 bases are shared with TRBD2. The CDR3 loop spans 18 amino acids. The junction had 10 bases not matched to a gene; V was cut back by 4 bases and J by 5 bases. Germline CDR1 ENHRY, CDR2 SYGVKD. This CDR3 is CAISGPGLAGAIHNEQFF. The CDR3 DNA reads TGTGCCATCAGTGGGCCGGGACTAGCGGGAGCTATACACAATGAGCAGTTCTTC.

The chain links TRBV3-1 (or the pseudogene TRBV3-2) to TRBJ2-1; D is unresolved. Deletions cut 4 bases from V and 9 bases from J, with 13 bases between. Germline V lookup: CDR1 LGHDT, CDR2 YNNKEL (reference sequence). The CDR3 consists of 13 residues. This CDR3 is CASSPRALPEQFF. The CDR3 nucleotides read TGTGCCAGCAGCCCTCGGGCACTACCTGAGCAGTTCTTC.